Listed below are T cell receptor beta chains from one sample, sequenced in a study of blood T cell repertoires in COVID-19. The data were produced by immunoSEQ multiplex PCR, yet TCRdb's version contains in-frame clones alone and is incomplete. Of 200,000 to 250,000 clones detected, roughly 80% appear once; the ten largest clones hold 18%. Specimen: peripheral blood. These receptors were collected from an elderly woman with active or convalescent COVID-19. Both conserved end residues are part of each CDR3. A D gene is named only where the DNA matches it firmly. The size field is filled for only some rows; it gives once, few, many or a size class.

d_call: -; clone_size: -; v_call: TRBV5-1; j_call: TRBJ2-2; cdr3_nt: TGCGCCAGCAGCTTGGTCTCTTCCAGATACGGGGAGCTGTTTTTT; cdr3_aa: CASSLVSSRYGELFF
d_call: -; clone_size: -; v_call: TRBV4-1; j_call: TRBJ1-2; cdr3_nt: TGCGCCAGCAGCCAAGCCGGGAGGGGGAACTATGGCTACACCTTC; cdr3_aa: CASSQAGRGNYGYTF
d_call: -; clone_size: -; v_call: TRBV5-5; j_call: TRBJ1-4; cdr3_nt: TGTGCCAGCAGCTTGGTACAGCTAAGGGAAAAACTGTTTTTT; cdr3_aa: CASSLVQLREKLFF
d_call: -; clone_size: -; v_call: TRBV6-2/TRBV6-3; j_call: TRBJ2-7; cdr3_nt: TGTGCCAGCAGCTCCCTCGGCGGTTCCTACGAGCAGTACTTC; cdr3_aa: CASSSLGGSYEQYF
d_call: TRBD2; clone_size: once; v_call: TRBV6-6; j_call: TRBJ2-5; cdr3_nt: TGTGCCAGCAGTTACTCGGCGGGAGGGCCGCAGGAGACCCAGTACTTC; cdr3_aa: CASSYSAGGPQETQYF
d_call: TRBD1; clone_size: -; v_call: TRBV5-5; j_call: TRBJ2-5; cdr3_nt: TGTGCCAGCAGCTTAGGGACAGGGAGAGAGACCCAGTACTTC; cdr3_aa: CASSLGTGRETQYF
d_call: TRBD2; clone_size: -; v_call: TRBV9; j_call: TRBJ2-5; cdr3_nt: TGTGCCAGCAGCGTAGTGGCGGGGGGGCCTCTAGAGACCCAGTACTTC; cdr3_aa: CASSVVAGGPLETQYF
d_call: -; clone_size: -; v_call: TRBV7-2; j_call: TRBJ2-4; cdr3_nt: TGTGCCAGCAGCCCCCAGGGAGGGGGAGACATTCAGTACTTC; cdr3_aa: CASSPQGGGDIQYF
d_call: -; clone_size: -; v_call: TRBV5-1; j_call: TRBJ2-1; cdr3_nt: TGCGCCAGCAGTGGACTATACTCCTACAATGAGCAGTTCTTC; cdr3_aa: CASSGLYSYNEQFF
d_call: -; clone_size: -; v_call: TRBV5-8; j_call: TRBJ1-4; cdr3_nt: TGTGCCAGCAGGACCCGGGGGTATGAGGATGAAAAACTGTTTTTT; cdr3_aa: CASRTRGYEDEKLFF
d_call: -; clone_size: -; v_call: TRBV14; j_call: TRBJ2-2; cdr3_nt: TGTGCCAGCAGCCCCGGGCAGTCTAGCAAGCTGTTTTTT; cdr3_aa: CASSPGQSSKLFF
d_call: -; clone_size: once; v_call: TRBV5-1; j_call: TRBJ2-7; cdr3_nt: TGCGCCAGCAGCTTGGACGGGACACCCTCCTACGAGCAGTACTTC; cdr3_aa: CASSLDGTPSYEQYF
d_call: -; clone_size: -; v_call: TRBV5-5; j_call: TRBJ2-5; cdr3_nt: TGTGCCAGCAGCTTCCTCCGGGAGACCCAGTACTTC; cdr3_aa: CASSFLRETQYF
d_call: TRBD2; clone_size: -; v_call: TRBV28; j_call: TRBJ2-7; cdr3_nt: TGTGCCAGCAGACTCCGGGACTACTCCTACGAGCAGTACTTC; cdr3_aa: CASRLRDYSYEQYF
d_call: TRBD2; clone_size: -; v_call: TRBV5-1; j_call: TRBJ2-2; cdr3_nt: TGCGCCAGCAGCGCCTCTAGCGGGACAACGAACACCGGGGAGCTGTTTTTT; cdr3_aa: CASSASSGTTNTGELFF
d_call: -; clone_size: -; v_call: TRBV5-5; j_call: TRBJ1-5; cdr3_nt: TGTGCCAGCAGCTTGGGGGGCCCCGGTCAGCCCCAGCATTTT; cdr3_aa: CASSLGGPGQPQHF
d_call: TRBD2; clone_size: -; v_call: TRBV30; j_call: TRBJ2-1; cdr3_nt: TGTGCCAGGCAGCGGGGATACAATGAGCAGTTCTTC; cdr3_aa: CARQRGYNEQFF
d_call: TRBD1; clone_size: -; v_call: TRBV5-4; j_call: TRBJ2-5; cdr3_nt: TGTGCCAGCAGCTTGTCTAACAGGGGGCCCAAGGAGGAGACCCAGTACTTC; cdr3_aa: CASSLSNRGPKEETQYF
d_call: -; clone_size: -; v_call: TRBV5-5; j_call: TRBJ2-3; cdr3_nt: TGTGCCAGCAGCTCCAGGGGGGCAGGGGGAATAGATACGCAGTATTTT; cdr3_aa: CASSSRGAGGIDTQYF
d_call: -; clone_size: -; v_call: TRBV9; j_call: TRBJ1-6; cdr3_nt: TGTGCCAGCAGCGTAGTACCAGAACCCAATTCACCCCTCCACTTT; cdr3_aa: CASSVVPEPNSPLHF
d_call: TRBD1; clone_size: once; v_call: TRBV7-9; j_call: TRBJ1-1; cdr3_nt: TGTGCCAGCAGCCGCGACAGGGGATCGACTGAAGCTTTCTTT; cdr3_aa: CASSRDRGSTEAFF
d_call: -; clone_size: once; v_call: TRBV14; j_call: TRBJ1-1; cdr3_nt: TGTGCCAGCAGCCAAGTTGGGGCAGCACTGAACACTGAAGCTTTCTTT; cdr3_aa: CASSQVGAALNTEAFF
d_call: TRBD1; clone_size: -; v_call: TRBV9; j_call: TRBJ2-5; cdr3_nt: TGTGCCAGCAACCGAGGACAGGGGTCGTTAGAGACCCAGTACTTC; cdr3_aa: CASNRGQGSLETQYF
d_call: TRBD1; clone_size: -; v_call: TRBV12-5; j_call: TRBJ1-5; cdr3_nt: TGTGCTAGTGGTTTGGTCCGATATACGACAGGGTTCAATCAGCCCCAGCATTTT; cdr3_aa: CASGLVRYTTGFNQPQHF
d_call: -; clone_size: once; v_call: TRBV7-2; j_call: TRBJ2-3; cdr3_nt: TGTGCCAGCAGCGCTGGGCTCGGGGCAGATACGCAGTATTTT; cdr3_aa: CASSAGLGADTQYF
d_call: -; clone_size: -; v_call: TRBV10-3; j_call: TRBJ1-1; cdr3_nt: TGTGCCATCAGTGAGACCACCCGGGGGAACACTGAAGCTTTCTTT; cdr3_aa: CAISETTRGNTEAFF
d_call: -; clone_size: -; v_call: TRBV12-3/TRBV12-4; j_call: TRBJ1-6; cdr3_nt: TGTGCCAGCAGTCCAGACGAGGATTCACCCCTCCACTTT; cdr3_aa: CASSPDEDSPLHF
d_call: -; clone_size: few; v_call: TRBV7-8; j_call: TRBJ1-2; cdr3_nt: TGTGCCAGCAGCCCACGGCGGGGGGCAGGTGGCTACACCTTC; cdr3_aa: CASSPRRGAGGYTF
d_call: -; clone_size: -; v_call: TRBV9; j_call: TRBJ2-2; cdr3_nt: TGTGCCAGCAGCGCGATGGAGCGGTCTGCCGGGGAGCTGTTTTTT; cdr3_aa: CASSAMERSAGELFF
d_call: -; clone_size: -; v_call: TRBV6-5; j_call: TRBJ2-1; cdr3_nt: TGTGCCAGCACTAGGGGTAAGGACCTCCGTGAGCAGTTCTTC; cdr3_aa: CASTRGKDLREQFF
d_call: TRBD1; clone_size: -; v_call: TRBV18; j_call: TRBJ2-6; cdr3_nt: TGTGCCAGCTCACCACTCCCCCATCCGGGACAGGGGACCTCTGGGGCCAACGTCCTGACTTTC; cdr3_aa: CASSPLPHPGQGTSGANVLTF
d_call: TRBD1; clone_size: -; v_call: TRBV5-8; j_call: TRBJ2-5; cdr3_nt: TGTGCCAGCAGCACCGGACAGGGGCAAGAGACCCAGTACTTC; cdr3_aa: CASSTGQGQETQYF
d_call: TRBD1; clone_size: -; v_call: TRBV3-1/TRBV3-2; j_call: TRBJ2-2; cdr3_nt: TGTGCCAGCAGCCAGGCCGGGACAGGGATCGTCGGGGAGCTGTTTTTT; cdr3_aa: CASSQAGTGIVGELFF
d_call: -; clone_size: -; v_call: TRBV6-5; j_call: TRBJ2-2; cdr3_nt: TGTGCCAGCAGAACCGGACAGTTAGACACCGGGGAGCTGTTTTTT; cdr3_aa: CASRTGQLDTGELFF
d_call: -; clone_size: -; v_call: TRBV12-3/TRBV12-4; j_call: TRBJ2-1; cdr3_nt: TGTGCCAGCACCCAGGACAGTTACAATGAGCAGTTCTTC; cdr3_aa: CASTQDSYNEQFF
d_call: -; clone_size: -; v_call: TRBV6-5; j_call: TRBJ2-6; cdr3_nt: TGTGCCAGCAGCCCGACTAGGCGTCGGGCCAACGTCCTGACTTTC; cdr3_aa: CASSPTRRRANVLTF
d_call: -; clone_size: -; v_call: TRBV11-3; j_call: TRBJ1-3; cdr3_nt: TGTGCCAGCAGCTTCTCGGGACACAACTCTGGAAACACCATATATTTT; cdr3_aa: CASSFSGHNSGNTIYF
d_call: TRBD2; clone_size: once; v_call: TRBV14; j_call: TRBJ2-1; cdr3_nt: TGTGCCAGCAGCCATATAGCGGGAGCCCTCTTGTACAATGAGCAGTTCTTC; cdr3_aa: CASSHIAGALLYNEQFF
d_call: -; clone_size: -; v_call: TRBV9; j_call: TRBJ1-1; cdr3_nt: TGTGCCAGCAGCGTAGGGTTGGAGTCCATGAACACTGAAGCTTTCTTT; cdr3_aa: CASSVGLESMNTEAFF
d_call: -; clone_size: -; v_call: TRBV2; j_call: TRBJ1-5; cdr3_nt: TGTGCCAGCAGTGAAGTCACAGGTGATCAGCCCCAGCATTTT; cdr3_aa: CASSEVTGDQPQHF
d_call: -; clone_size: -; v_call: TRBV30; j_call: TRBJ1-2; cdr3_nt: TGTGCCTGGAGAAAGGGGCCTTCCTATGGCTACACCTTC; cdr3_aa: CAWRKGPSYGYTF
d_call: TRBD2; clone_size: -; v_call: TRBV7-2; j_call: TRBJ2-3; cdr3_nt: TGTGCCAGCAGCTTAGAGCTAGCGGGGGGGCTGGTCACAGATACGCAGTATTTT; cdr3_aa: CASSLELAGGLVTDTQYF
d_call: -; clone_size: once; v_call: TRBV7-2; j_call: TRBJ1-4; cdr3_nt: TGTGCCAGCAGCTTAGCCCTGAATGAAAAACTGTTTTTT; cdr3_aa: CASSLALNEKLFF
d_call: -; clone_size: -; v_call: TRBV4-2; j_call: TRBJ2-7; cdr3_nt: TGTGCCAGCAGCCAAGCCCCCAGGGCAGGGCTCCACGAGCAGTACTTC; cdr3_aa: CASSQAPRAGLHEQYF
d_call: -; clone_size: -; v_call: TRBV20-1; j_call: TRBJ1-3; cdr3_nt: TGCAGTGCTGCGGAGAGAAACACCATATATTTT; cdr3_aa: CSAAERNTIYF
d_call: TRBD2; clone_size: -; v_call: TRBV5-1; j_call: TRBJ2-5; cdr3_nt: TGCGCCAGCACCCCCGGGGGGGCCCAGTACTTC; cdr3_aa: CASTPGGAQYF
d_call: -; clone_size: -; v_call: TRBV30; j_call: TRBJ1-1; cdr3_nt: TGTGCCTGGAGTGTTCAGGACAGAACAGCTGAAGCTTTCTTT; cdr3_aa: CAWSVQDRTAEAFF
d_call: -; clone_size: -; v_call: TRBV9; j_call: TRBJ1-4; cdr3_nt: TGTGCCAGCAGCGCTCCACAGGGAGCGAAAACAACTAATGAAAAACTGTTTTTT; cdr3_aa: CASSAPQGAKTTNEKLFF
d_call: -; clone_size: -; v_call: TRBV4-1; j_call: TRBJ1-3; cdr3_nt: TGCGCCAGCAGCCATAGTCCTCTCCGCTCTGGAAACACCATATATTTT; cdr3_aa: CASSHSPLRSGNTIYF
d_call: TRBD1; clone_size: -; v_call: TRBV5-6; j_call: TRBJ2-1; cdr3_nt: TGTGCCAGCAGCTCCGGACAGGGGGCGGATGGCGGGCAGTTCTTC; cdr3_aa: CASSSGQGADGGQFF
d_call: TRBD2; clone_size: -; v_call: TRBV6-2/TRBV6-3; j_call: TRBJ2-7; cdr3_nt: TGTGCCAGCAGTTCGCGACTAGCGGGGCACTACGAGCAGTACTTC; cdr3_aa: CASSSRLAGHYEQYF
d_call: -; clone_size: -; v_call: TRBV5-4; j_call: TRBJ2-7; cdr3_nt: TGTGCCAGCAGCTTGGACAACTCAGGCTTCGACGAGCAGTACTTC; cdr3_aa: CASSLDNSGFDEQYF
d_call: -; clone_size: -; v_call: TRBV19; j_call: TRBJ1-6; cdr3_nt: TGTGCCAGTAGTATAAGAGGAATGTCGTATTCACCCCTCCACTTT; cdr3_aa: CASSIRGMSYSPLHF
d_call: TRBD1; clone_size: -; v_call: TRBV18; j_call: TRBJ2-2; cdr3_nt: TGTGCCAGCTCCGCGGGACAGGGGTCGAACACCGGGGAGCTGTTTTTT; cdr3_aa: CASSAGQGSNTGELFF
d_call: -; clone_size: -; v_call: TRBV21-1; j_call: TRBJ2-2; cdr3_nt: TGTGCCAGCAGCCTCCCCTGGACAGGGGTTACCGGGGAGCTGTTTTTT; cdr3_aa: CASSLPWTGVTGELFF
d_call: TRBD2; clone_size: -; v_call: TRBV3-1/TRBV3-2; j_call: TRBJ2-1; cdr3_nt: TGTGCCAGCAGCCAAGCGGGTGGGAGGGCCCGGAATGAGCAGTTCTTC; cdr3_aa: CASSQAGGRARNEQFF
d_call: -; clone_size: few; v_call: TRBV11-2; j_call: TRBJ1-3; cdr3_nt: TGTGCCAGCAGCTTAGATCTCAGGGCGTCTGGAAACACCATATATTTT; cdr3_aa: CASSLDLRASGNTIYF
d_call: TRBD1; clone_size: few; v_call: TRBV15; j_call: TRBJ2-6; cdr3_nt: TGTGCCACGCTCCAGGACAGGGGATCATCTGGGGCCAACGTCCTGACTTTC; cdr3_aa: CATLQDRGSSGANVLTF